What follows are 20 T cell receptor beta chains derived from one specimen sequenced in a study of tumor-infiltrating lymphocytes in primary liver carcinoma. From around 500 ng of total RNA, TCR beta-specific cDNA was reverse-transcribed using a constant-region primer. Three rounds of nested multiplex PCR with slightly modified ARM-PCR produced TCR beta libraries. TRBV1-TRBV30 forward primers paired with a C-beta reverse primer drove the first two PCR rounds, ten to eleven cycles each. TCRdb fed the multiplex PCR reads into MiXCR, producing one record per CDR3 protein. Of approximately 74,000 distinct CDR3 sequences in the sample, about two thirds were seen once. Co-extraction of both nucleic acids (RNA and DNA) used about 17-33 mg of unsorted bulk tissue. The sample comprised liver tumor tissue from sampling region 4. As for subset: tumor region T4, right-lateral pole. These receptors were collected from a woman aged 55 to 70 with primary liver carcinoma and hepatitis B virus infection.

About this clonotype: This CDR3 fails to terminate in the conserved phenylalanine or tryptophan, so it likely reflects a read error. This sequence joins TRBV28 and TRBJ2-3; D might be TRBD2 (6 bases). The CDR3 contains 15 residues. Per germline, CDR1 MDHEN and CDR2 SYDVKM. Trimming left V 7 bases short and J 2 bases short, with 16 bases between. This chain's CDR3 is CASTPGGAYTDTQYS. Written as DNA, the CDR3 is TGTGCCAGCACCCCCGGCGGGGCCTACACAGATACGCAGTATTCT.

With respect to this clonotype: An end of the junction does not agree with germline; a read error may underlie this. The chain couples TRBV5-1 to TRBJ2-6, with D perhaps matching TRBD1 (6 bases). Germline V gene lookup returns CDR1 SGHRS and CDR2 YFSETQ. The CDR3 sequence is 16 residues long. CDR3 DNA: TGCGCCAGCAGCCTAGGACAGAACCCTGGGGCCAACGCCCTGACTTTC. This sequence encodes CASSLGQNPGANALTF.

This clonotype occurred a few times. The chain recombines TRBV18 with TRBJ2-1, with TRBD2 identical over 9 bases. Per the germline V gene, CDR1 is KGHSH and CDR2 is LQKENI. V lost 3 bases to trimming and J lost 7 bases; unmatched junction nucleotides: 4. CDR3 length: 14 amino acids. CDR3 bases: TGTGCCAGCTCACCGGCTAGCGGGACGAATGAGCAGTTCTTC. It yields the protein CASSPASGTNEQFF.

A note on this clonotype: Sequence at one end of the junction differs from germline and may be a read error. For the CDR3, the DNA is TGTGCCAGCAGCCCCGGGCTAGCTGGCGACTACAATGGGCAGTTCTTC. Amino acid sequence: CASSPGLAGDYNGQFF. The rearrangement links TRBV11-2 to TRBJ2-1; possibly TRBD2 for D (5 bases). This CDR3 has 16 residues. Germline CDR1 reads SGHAT; CDR2 reads FQNNGV.

A remark on this clonotype: The junction does not match germline at one end; this may be a read error. This chain links TRBV4-1 with TRBJ2-7, with no clear D. The germline V gene encodes CDR1 MGHRA and CDR2 YSYEKL. CDR3 length: 14 residues. CDR3 in DNA: TGCGCCAGCGGCCAACCCAGGACCCCCTACAAGCAGTACTTC. As protein: CASGQPRTPYKQYF.

The chain uses TRBV4-2 and TRBJ1-1, with no clear D. The ends were cut back, 6 bases at V and 1 base at J, with 9 bases in the middle. This CDR3 contains 13 residues. Germline V CDR1 and CDR2: LGHNA, YNFKEQ. The CDR3 loop is CASSQSENTEAFF. The CDR3 region has the DNA TGTGCCAGCAGTCAATCTGAGAACACTGAAGCTTTCTTT.

This clonotype showed up just once. The genes are TRBV9 and TRBJ2-3; 10 bases line up with TRBD2. J gave up 7 bases and V 0 bases, and 5 bases lay outside the gene matches. CDR3 length: 15 residues. Looked up from germline, CDR1 is SGDLS and CDR2 is YYNGEE. CDR3 protein: CASSVGTSGANTQYF. CDR3 DNA: TGTGCCAGCAGCGTAGGGACTAGCGGAGCAAATACGCAGTATTTT. The variable domain in full, completed from reference TRBV9 and TRBJ2-3, reads DSGVTQTPKHLITATGQRVTLRCSPRSGDLSVYWYQQSLDQGLQFLIQYYNGEERAKGNILERFSAQQFPDLHSELNLSSLELGDSALYFCASSVGTSGANTQYFGPGTRLTVL.

The chain employs TRBV12-1 and TRBJ2-3. TRBV12-1 is flagged as a pseudogene. This CDR3 contains 17 residues. CDR3 sequence reads: CGSSFGSRGASTDTQYF. The CDR3 nucleotides read TGTGGCAGCAGCTTTGGGTCTAGGGGTGCTAGCACAGATACGCAGTATTTT.

Regarding this clonotype: One junction end disagrees with the germline gene, perhaps due to a read error. The gene calls are TRBV11-3 and TRBJ2-3, with a tentative D call TRBD2 (5 bases). The V gene's germline CDR1 is SGHNT and CDR2 YENEEA. CDR3 length: 15 amino acids. The CDR3 DNA is TGTGCCATCAGCCCTAACAGAGGGCACACAGATACGCACTATTTT. This translates into CAISPNRGHTDTHYF.

In its sample, this clonotype was seen a few times. At one end the junction does not follow the germline gene, possibly because of a read error. The CDR3 nucleotides read TGTGTCAGCAGTGATGCCGGAACAGGGCAAGAGACCCAGTACTTC. Encoded protein: CVSSDAGTGQETQYF. The chain joins TRBV12-3 or TRBV12-4 to TRBJ2-5, with a weak D call TRBD1 (6 bases). The CDR3 spans 15 residues.

This clonotype was observed at least ten times. This rearrangement joins TRBV28 to TRBJ2-7; D is possibly TRBD2 (6 bases). Germline V gene data show CDR1 as MDHEN and CDR2 as SYDVKM. The CDR3 covers 14 residues. V lost 2 bases and J 5 bases, leaving 13 bases between the germline ends. This chain's CDR3 is CASSLGGALHEQYF. The CDR3 coding sequence is TGTGCCAGCAGTTTAGGAGGGGCCCTACACGAGCAGTACTTC.

Concerning this clonotype: Since a much larger clone is just one base distant, this may be a read error. The gene calls are TRBV18 and TRBJ2-1; TRBD1 aligns across 7 bases. With V trimmed by 7 bases and J by 9 bases, 12 bases remained unmatched. This CDR3 is built from 14 residues. Per the germline V gene, CDR1 is KGHSH and CDR2 is LQKENI. In DNA, the CDR3 is TGTGCCAGCTTACATCGGCAGGGGGTTGCTGAGCAGTTCTTC. Encoded protein: CASLHRQGVAEQFF. The entire variable domain, with the rest obtained from reference TRBV18 and TRBJ2-1, is as follows: NAGVMQNPRHLVRRRGQEARLRCSPMKGHSHVYWYRQLPEEGLKFMVYLQKENIIDESGMPKERFSAEFPKEGPSILRIQQVVRGDSAAYFCASLHRQGVAEQFFGPGTRLTVL.

This rearrangement joins TRBV11-1 to TRBJ2-3, with 11 bases that match TRBD2. The CDR3 sequence is 15 residues long. Germline V gives CDR1 SGHAT, CDR2 FQDESV (reference sequence). Germline trimming cut 11 bases from V and 6 bases from J; bases unmatched to any gene: 13. The CDR3 loop reads CACSPSGRRMDTQYF. The CDR3 DNA is TGTGCCTGTAGCCCTAGCGGGAGGCGTATGGATACGCAGTATTTT.

There are many counts of this clonotype. J is TRBJ2-1 and V is TRBV25-1; the match to TRBD1 covers 7 bases. The CDR3 extends over 15 amino acids. Germline CDR1 and CDR2: MGHDK and SYGVNS. The ends lost 4 bases at V and 4 bases at J; junction bases unmatched: 7. CDR3 in amino acids: CASSGTGMSYNEQFF. The CDR3 DNA reads TGTGCCAGCAGTGGGACAGGAATGAGTTACAATGAGCAGTTCTTC.

This clonotype was observed at least ten times. The rearrangement uses TRBV5-1 and TRBJ2-6; tentative D call: TRBD1 (6 bases). Germline CDR1 SGHRS, CDR2 YFSETQ. Trimming pared 1 base from V and 7 bases from J, leaving 12 bases between. The CDR3 covers 15 residues. The CDR3 sequence: CASSLTSGVANVLTF. The CDR3 nucleotides read TGCGCCAGCAGCTTGACCTCAGGGGTAGCCAACGTCCTGACTTTC. Looking up the rest from reference TRBV5-1 and TRBJ2-6 gives the full variable domain: KAGVTQTPRYLIKTRGQQVTLSCSPISGHRSVSWYQQTPGQGLQFLFEYFSETQRNKGNFPGRFSGRQFSNSRSEMNVSTLELGDSALYLCASSLTSGVANVLTFGAGSRLTVL.

With respect to this clonotype: The junction shows a germline mismatch at one end, possibly a read error. This chain links TRBV4-1 with TRBJ2-1; 10 bases align to TRBD2. Germline CDR1 reads MGHRA; CDR2 reads YSYEKL. The CDR3 sequence is 16 residues long. The CDR3 DNA follows: TGTGCCAGCTGCCAAGCCGCTAGCGGGGGAAACTATGAGCAGTTCTTC. Translated: CASCQAASGGNYEQFF.

With regard to this clonotype: It may be a read error: a sequence one base away is much more abundant. The chain links TRBV28 to TRBJ1-1; weak D call: TRBD1 (6 bases). The CDR3 is 14 residues long. Germline assignment: CDR1 MDHEN and CDR2 SYDVKM. CDR3 bases: TGTGGCAGCAGTTCTCACAGGGAGCCGGCTGAAGCTTTCTTT. It codes for CGSSSHREPAEAFF.

A few counts support this clonotype. A much larger clone lies one base from this, so it may be a read error. V and J are TRBV6-1 and TRBJ2-3; no reliable D call. The CDR3 length is 15 residues. Germline CDR1 is MNHNS and CDR2 is SASEGT. The V and J ends lost 1 base and 4 bases respectively, with 12 bases between them. CDR3 nucleotides: TGTGCCAGCAGTGAAGTAGGATCGGGCGCAGATACGCAGTATTTT. Translation: CASSEVGSGADTQYF.

This chain links TRBV19 with TRBJ2-4; no clear D gene. The length of the CDR3 is 11 residues. V lost 3 bases and J 14 bases, leaving 11 bases between the germline ends. In germline, CDR1 is LNHDA, CDR2 SQIVND (reference sequence). The CDR3 region has the DNA TGTGCCAGTAGTATTGGAGAGAAAGAGTACTTC. This translates into CASSIGEKEYF.

This clonotype occurred a few times. The chain links TRBV5-1 to TRBJ1-2, with 7 positions matching TRBD1. The germline V gene has CDR1 SGHRS and CDR2 YFSETQ. The V gene end was trimmed by 4 bases and the J gene end by 8 bases; junction bases not matched to a gene: 11. The CDR3 is 14 amino acids. CDR3 region: CASSQAGTERGYTF. The CDR3 DNA is TGCGCCAGCAGCCAAGCCGGGACAGAGCGCGGCTACACCTTC.